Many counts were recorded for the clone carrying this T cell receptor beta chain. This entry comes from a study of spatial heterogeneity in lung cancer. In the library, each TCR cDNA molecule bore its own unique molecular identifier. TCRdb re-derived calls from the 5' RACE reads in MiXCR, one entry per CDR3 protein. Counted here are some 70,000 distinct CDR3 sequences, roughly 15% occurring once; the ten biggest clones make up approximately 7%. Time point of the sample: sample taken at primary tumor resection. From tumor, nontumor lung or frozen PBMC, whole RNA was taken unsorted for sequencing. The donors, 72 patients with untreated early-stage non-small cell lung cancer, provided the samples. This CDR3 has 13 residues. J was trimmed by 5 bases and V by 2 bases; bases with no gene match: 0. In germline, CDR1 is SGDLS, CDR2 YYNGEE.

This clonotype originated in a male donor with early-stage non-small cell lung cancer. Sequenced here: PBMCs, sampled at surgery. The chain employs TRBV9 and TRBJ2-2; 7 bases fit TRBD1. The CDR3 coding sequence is TGTGCCAGCAGCGTGACAGGGACCGGGGAGCTGTTTTTT. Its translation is CASSVTGTGELFF.